This T cell receptor (beta chain) was identified in a study of cytomegalovirus exposure and HLA in healthy donors. The data were produced by immunoSEQ multiplex PCR, yet TCRdb's version contains in-frame clones alone and is incomplete. The repertoire has 59,000 or so clones, approximately 92% of them found once; the top ten carry 15%. Unmatched junction bases numbered 10, after V lost 2 bases and J lost 5 bases. The CDR3 has 17 residues. Germline CDR1 and CDR2: MNHEY and SMNVEV (reference sequence). Among the 110 or so subjects of the validation cohort, separate from the roughly 700-subject first cohort, were the donors.

Sequencing used PBMCs. The chain links TRBV27 to TRBJ2-1, with 9 bases identical to TRBD2. This clonotype originated in a woman in her late teens or twenties in good health and CMV-seronegative. CDR3 nucleotide sequence: TGTGCCAGCAGTTTAGTCGCGGGGGGGCCGAGGAACAATGAGCAGTTCTTC. It codes for CASSLVAGGPRNNEQFF.